This T cell receptor beta chain was recorded in a study of blood T cell repertoires in COVID-19. The overall study: Acute and convalescent COVID-19 samples came from the United States, Italy and Spain.

The data were produced by immunoSEQ multiplex PCR, yet TCRdb's version contains in-frame clones alone and is incomplete. Of 110,000 to 150,000 clones listed, 79% were seen once; the top ten hold over 8.5%. V was cut by 0 bases and J by 4 bases, with 13 bases left in between. Germline V gene sequence: CDR1 SGDLS, CDR2 YYNGEE. This CDR3 is 15 amino acids long. This sequence joins TRBV9 and TRBJ1-2; no clear D gene. Sequencing was done on a sample of peripheral blood. The sequence was obtained from a man aged 50-59 years with active or convalescent COVID-19. CDR3 in amino acids: CASSVATGDLYGYTF. DNA for the CDR3: TGTGCCAGCAGCGTAGCAACGGGTGACCTCTATGGCTACACCTTC.